Below, 29 T cell receptor beta chains from the same sample are listed, as sequenced in a study of cytomegalovirus exposure and HLA in healthy donors. The PCR employed 60 Vbeta primers together with 13 Jbeta primers. Profiling relied on immunoSEQ multiplex PCR, and the TCRdb table lists in-frame clones only, not all of them. Of fewer than 200,000 clones listed, about 81% are singletons. The material sequenced was PBMCs. The receptors here all came from a girl aged 10-17 years in good health and CMV-seropositive.

The chain joins TRBV27 to TRBJ2-7; 12 positions agree with TRBD1. This CDR3 has 19 residues. With V trimmed by 3 bases and J by 4 bases, 16 bases remained unmatched. In germline, CDR1 is MNHEY, CDR2 SMNVEV (reference sequence). Written as DNA, the CDR3 is TGTGCCAGCAGTTTTTATCCTCCGGGACAGGGGGCGTCAAAGTACGAGCAGTACTTC. Protein sequence: CASSFYPPGQGASKYEQYF.

V and J are TRBV2 and TRBJ2-5; 9 bases fit TRBD1. The V segment lost 9 bases and the J segment 4 bases; nucleotides outside the gene matches: 9. This CDR3 is built from 14 residues. CDR1 is SNHLY, CDR2 FYNNEI, per germline. CDR3 sequence (DNA): TGTGCCAGACAGGGGGCAGGGTCGGTAGAGACCCAGTACTTC. Protein sequence: CARQGAGSVETQYF.

The chain joins TRBV27 to TRBJ1-1, with 10 positions matching TRBD1. Germline V lookup: CDR1 MNHEY, CDR2 SMNVEV (reference sequence). Trimming took 4 bases from V and 5 from J; bases not matched to a gene: 16. The CDR3 consists of 18 residues. CDR3 nucleotide sequence: TGTGCCAGCAGTTACTCGGGACAGGGGTATAGTCTCCGGACTGAAGCTTTCTTT. Protein: CASSYSGQGYSLRTEAFF.

This chain joins TRBV5-1 and TRBJ1-2; 8 bases line up with TRBD1. V shed 4 bases, J shed 2 bases, and the junction held 4 bases outside the gene matches. Germline-derived CDR1 and CDR2 are SGHRS and YFSETQ. The CDR3 totals 14 residues. The CDR3 DNA sequence: TGCGCCAGCAGCCTGACAGGGGCGAACTATGGCTACACCTTC. As protein: CASSLTGANYGYTF.

The rearrangement links TRBV6-5 to TRBJ1-5; D possibly corresponds to TRBD1 (5 bases). Germline V lookup: CDR1 MNHEY, CDR2 SVGAGI. V was cut by 6 bases and J by 0 bases, with 12 bases left in between. CDR3 length equals 15 residues. CDR3 DNA: TGTGCCAGCAGCCTGCAGGGTTATAGCAATCAGCCCCAGCATTTT. Translating gives CASSLQGYSNQPQHF.

The chain combines TRBV27 with TRBJ2-1, with 8 bases lining up with TRBD2. The CDR3 is 16 amino acids. Germline-derived CDR1 and CDR2 are MNHEY and SMNVEV (reference sequence). Trimming removed 6 bases from V and 6 bases from J; junction bases left unmatched: 13. CDR3 sequence (DNA): TGTGCCAGCAGGCCAGGGTGGGGACTAGGGGTCAATGAGCAGTTCTTC. It yields the protein CASRPGWGLGVNEQFF.

The chain links TRBV5-1 to TRBJ2-1; possible D gene TRBD2, 6 bases. Per germline, CDR1 SGHRS and CDR2 YFSETQ. Trimming took 0 bases from V and 7 from J, leaving 26 bases between them. This CDR3 has 19 amino acids. The CDR3 spells CASSLEARDWTPSPNEQFF. CDR3 coding DNA: TGCGCCAGCAGCTTGGAGGCCAGGGACTGGACCCCCTCCCCTAATGAGCAGTTCTTC.

The chain carries TRBV30 and TRBJ2-3, with D uncertain. Germline loops: CDR1 GTSNPN, CDR2 SVGIG (reference sequence). V gave up 2 bases and J gave up 0 bases, with 9 bases separating them. The CDR3 totals 14 residues. The CDR3 DNA reads TGTGCCTGGAGTCTTGGTAGAAGCACAGATACGCAGTATTTT. This translates into CAWSLGRSTDTQYF.

J is TRBJ2-3 and V is TRBV5-1; D perhaps matches TRBD2 (6 bases). Germline V gives CDR1 SGHRS, CDR2 YFSETQ. This CDR3 comprises 15 residues. V lost 7 bases to trimming and J lost 0 bases, with 15 bases between them. Here the CDR3 DNA reads TGCGCCAGCGACTCGGGGGAGACTAGCACAGATACGCAGTATTTT. It codes for CASDSGETSTDTQYF.

The chain links TRBV30 to TRBJ2-2; 9 bases are shared with TRBD2. This CDR3 spans 15 amino acids. V shed 2 bases, J shed 5 bases, and the junction held 6 bases outside the gene matches. The germline CDR1 and CDR2 sequences are GTSNPN and SVGIG (reference sequence). The CDR3 DNA reads TGTGCCTGGAGTTTAGCGGGAGTTGAAACCGGGGAGCTGTTTTTT. Translating it yields CAWSLAGVETGELFF.

The CDR3 reads CASGLPGGVEQFF. The CDR3 region has the DNA TGTGCTAGTGGTTTGCCGGGGGGCGTTGAGCAGTTCTTC. This chain joins TRBV12-5 and TRBJ2-1; maybe TRBD2 (7 bases). With 2 bases removed from V and 9 bases from J, the gap between germline ends came to 11 bases. The length of the CDR3 is 13 residues. Looked up from germline, CDR1 is LGHNT and CDR2 is FRNRAP.

The gene calls are TRBV18 and TRBJ2-1, with D possibly matching TRBD2 (6 bases). Deletions cut 0 bases from V and 6 bases from J, with 15 bases between. Germline loops: CDR1 KGHSH, CDR2 LQKENI. This CDR3 is 16 amino acids long. The CDR3 reads CASSPPEGLVSNEQFF. Written as DNA, the CDR3 is TGTGCCAGCTCACCACCGGAGGGTCTCGTTTCCAATGAGCAGTTCTTC. The full variable domain, with the rest looked up from reference TRBV18 and TRBJ2-1, is NAGVMQNPRHLVRRRGQEARLRCSPMKGHSHVYWYRQLPEEGLKFMVYLQKENIIDESGMPKERFSAEFPKEGPSILRIQQVVRGDSAAYFCASSPPEGLVSNEQFFGPGTRLTVL.

The chain is built from TRBV28 and TRBJ2-3; weak D call: TRBD2 (6 bases). Germline-derived CDR1 and CDR2 are MDHEN and SYDVKM. The CDR3 sequence is 16 residues long. With 1 base removed from V and 2 bases from J, the gap between germline ends came to 13 bases. The CDR3 here is CASSLLGRRDTDTQYF. Written as DNA, the CDR3 is TGTGCCAGCAGTTTATTAGGGAGGAGAGACACAGATACGCAGTATTTT. The complete variable domain, with remaining parts taken from reference TRBV28 and TRBJ2-3, reads DVKVTQSSRYLVKRTGEKVFLECVQDMDHENMFWYRQDPGLGLRLIYFSYDVKMKEKGDIPEGYSVSREKKERFSLILESASTNQTSMYLCASSLLGRRDTDTQYFGPGTRLTVL.

For the CDR3, the DNA is TGTGCCAGCAGTTACCCCCGGGCCTCGGGGAATCAGCCCCAGCATTTT. Translating it yields CASSYPRASGNQPQHF. The chain carries TRBV6-6 and TRBJ1-5; D call uncertain. This CDR3 has 16 amino acids. V lost 2 bases, J lost 4 bases, and 15 bases lay in between. CDR1 and CDR2 from the germline V gene are MNHNY and SVGAGI (reference sequence).

This rearrangement joins TRBV7-2 to TRBJ2-7; no firm D call. Germline V CDR1 and CDR2: SGHTA, FQGNSA. The ends were cut back, 5 bases at V and 4 bases at J, with 9 bases in the middle. This CDR3 contains 12 residues. The CDR3 loop is CASSPERYEQYF. As DNA, the CDR3 is TGTGCCAGCAGCCCGGAGAGATACGAGCAGTACTTC.

The chain uses TRBV29-1 and TRBJ2-1, with D possibly matching TRBD1 (5 bases). Trimming removed 2 bases at V and 7 bases at J, with 12 bases between. The CDR3 sequence is 13 residues long. Germline V gene sequence: CDR1 SQVTM, CDR2 ANQGSEA. The CDR3 loop reads CSVELGLSNEQFF. The CDR3 DNA is TGCAGCGTTGAATTGGGGCTGAGTAATGAGCAGTTCTTC.

The chain is built from TRBV10-1 and TRBJ2-7; TRBD1 matches at 11 bases. Germline loops: CDR1 WNHNN, CDR2 SYGVQD (reference sequence). Trimming took 1 base from V and 3 from J; bases not matched to a gene: 5. The CDR3 contains 16 residues. CDR3 residues: CASSELPGQGVYEQYF. CDR3 bases: TGCGCCAGCAGTGAGTTGCCGGGACAGGGGGTCTACGAGCAGTACTTC.

This chain links TRBV6-6 with TRBJ2-7; D perhaps matches TRBD1 (6 bases). V lost 4 bases to trimming and J lost 4 bases, with 14 bases between them. CDR1 is MNHNY, CDR2 SVGAGI, per germline (reference sequence). The CDR3 has 14 amino acids. CDR3 loop: CASSFLDRLYEQYF. The CDR3 coding sequence is TGTGCCAGCAGTTTTCTTGACAGGCTATACGAGCAGTACTTC.

V gene TRBV28 combines with J gene TRBJ2-5; 8 positions match TRBD1. The CDR3 is 16 residues long. CDR1 MDHEN and CDR2 SYDVKM come from the germline V gene. With V trimmed by 5 bases and J by 0 bases, 8 bases remained unmatched. The CDR3 reads CASSPRQGQYQETQYF. The CDR3, as DNA: TGTGCCAGCAGTCCCCGACAGGGGCAGTACCAAGAGACCCAGTACTTC.

The chain has TRBV27 and TRBJ2-3; 9 bases map to TRBD2. With V trimmed by 3 bases and J by 4 bases, 8 bases remained unmatched. Germline CDR1 and CDR2: MNHEY and SMNVEV (reference sequence). This CDR3 spans 16 amino acids. CDR3 protein: CASSFRGLAFSDTQYF. The CDR3, as DNA: TGTGCCAGCAGTTTTAGGGGACTAGCATTTTCAGATACGCAGTATTTT.

This clone appeared a single time. V is TRBV2 and J is TRBJ1-3, with a weak D call TRBD1 (5 bases). Germline CDR1 and CDR2: SNHLY and FYNNEI. The CDR3 is 14 residues long. Trimming shortened V by 8 bases and J by 0 bases, and 11 bases separated the two germline ends. The CDR3 region is CASGRTGSGNTIYF. The CDR3 bases are TGTGCCAGCGGCCGTACAGGCTCTGGAAACACCATATATTTT.

The chain is built from TRBV27 and TRBJ2-5; 8 bases fit TRBD2. Per germline, CDR1 MNHEY and CDR2 SMNVEV (reference sequence). CDR3 length equals 14 residues. V gave up 3 bases and J gave up 2 bases; unmatched junction bases: 2. CDR3 protein: CASSFIAGQETQYF. CDR3 DNA sequence: TGTGCCAGCAGTTTCATAGCGGGACAAGAGACCCAGTACTTC.

The V and J genes are TRBV10-3 and TRBJ1-3; perhaps TRBD1 as D (6 bases). This CDR3 is 14 amino acids long. CDR1 is ENHRY, CDR2 SYGVKD, per germline. The V end was cut by 2 bases, the J end by 8 bases, with 13 bases between. The CDR3 DNA reads TGTGCCATCAGTGAGCGGGGCTCAGGGGACACCATATATTTT. Translated, it gives CAISERGSGDTIYF.

The J gene is TRBJ1-3, the V gene TRBV6-5; no clear D gene. CDR1 is MNHEY, CDR2 SVGAGI, per germline. V was pared by 6 bases and J by 2 bases, with 14 bases between. The CDR3 contains 15 residues. In DNA form, the CDR3 reads TGTGCCAGCAGACCCATGGGAGGCACTGGAAACACCATATATTTT. Amino acids: CASRPMGGTGNTIYF.

This clone was picked up one time. This chain links TRBV29-1 with TRBJ2-1, with D perhaps TRBD1 (6 bases). The CDR3 is made up of 13 amino acids. CDR1 and CDR2 from the germline V gene are SQVTM and ANQGSEA. Deletions cut 7 bases from V and 3 bases from J, with 13 bases between. CDR3 region: CSAGQSFYNEQFF. The CDR3 DNA reads as TGCAGCGCTGGACAGAGCTTCTACAATGAGCAGTTCTTC.

This clone has just a few counts. This sequence joins TRBV4-2 and TRBJ2-5; 10 nucleotides match TRBD2. With V trimmed by 0 bases and J by 4 bases, 8 bases remained unmatched. Germline CDR1 is LGHNA and CDR2 is YNFKEQ. CDR3 length: 17 amino acids. The CDR3, as DNA: TGTGCCAGCAGCCAAGATGGTCTAGCGGGGGCCAGAGAGACCCAGTACTTC. Translation: CASSQDGLAGARETQYF.

The chain combines TRBV6-6 with TRBJ1-1; TRBD1 agrees at 12 bases. J gave up 5 bases and V 5 bases, and 3 bases lay outside the gene matches. The CDR3 is made up of 14 amino acids. Germline V gives CDR1 MNHNY, CDR2 SVGAGI (reference sequence). Here the CDR3 DNA reads TGTGCCAGCAGTGGGGGACAGGGGGCGACTGAAGCTTTCTTT. This codes for CASSGGQGATEAFF.

The chain couples TRBV2 to TRBJ1-1, with TRBD1 as a possible D gene (6 bases). Germline assignment: CDR1 SNHLY and CDR2 FYNNEI. The CDR3 runs to 16 residues. Trimming pared 4 bases from V and 0 bases from J, leaving 15 bases between. This chain's CDR3 is CASSGRTDGVNTEAFF. CDR3 coding DNA: TGTGCCAGCAGTGGCCGGACAGATGGGGTGAACACTGAAGCTTTCTTT.

The rearrangement uses TRBV12-5 and TRBJ2-1; 8 bases agree with TRBD2. The CDR3 extends over 16 amino acids. With 0 bases clipped from V and 8 bases from J, the junction kept 9 bases outside the gene matches. CDR1 is LGHNT, CDR2 FRNRAP, per germline. This CDR3 reads CASGLVAVSGDDEQFF. The CDR3 nucleotides are TGTGCTAGTGGTTTGGTTGCGGTTAGCGGGGATGATGAGCAGTTCTTC.